This T cell receptor beta chain was identified during a study of T-cell memory formation after mild COVID-19. About the study: In these data, TCR clusters were largely donor specific. The study, taken as a whole, reports: Clones contracting across day 15 to 85 had a balanced CD4/CD8 profile; later expanding clones leaned CD4+.

Details on this clonotype: Its matching antigen is unknown.

The V end lost 5 bases, the J end lost 7 bases, and 15 bases lay between the germline ends. CDR3 length: 13 amino acids. Germline assignment: CDR1 SEHNR and CDR2 FQNEAQ (reference sequence). TCRdb re-called the 5' RACE reads with MiXCR, one entry per CDR3 protein. The sample includes hundreds of thousands of distinct CDR3 sequences, 25% to 30% seen only once; the top ten take roughly 14%. The TCR comes from an adult woman who had mild COVID-19 (a few samples of this study predate the infection). Cell type and time point are not known. The J gene is TRBJ2-7, the V gene TRBV7-9; tentatively, D is TRBD1 or TRBD2 (5 bases each). Sequenced sample: PBMCs or a T cell subset sorted from them (not recorded which). The CDR3 DNA sequence: TGTGCCAGCAGCCCCGGGGCCCTGTGGGAGCAGTACTTC. This sequence encodes CASSPGALWEQYF. The variable domain in full, completed from reference TRBV7-9 and TRBJ2-7, reads DTGVSQNPRHKITKRGQNVTFRCDPISEHNRLYWYRQTLGQGPEFLTYFQNEAQLEKSRLLSDRFSAERPKGSFSTLEIQRTEQGDSAMYLCASSPGALWEQYFGPGTRLTVT.